This TCR beta chain was sequenced during a study of blood T cell repertoires in COVID-19. Across the study: COVID-19 samples from acute and convalescent phases originated in the United States, Italy and Spain. PBMCs, B-cell-depleted T cells, or T cells were the source of the cDNA or gDNA that made up the material.

In the authors' methods: Reference gene primer amplification in the assay estimated nucleated cell counts. The method was immunoSEQ multiplex PCR; TCRdb's version includes in-frame clones alone and lacks a portion of them. V and J calls plus clone size are reproduced from that table; the DNA served to infer D and trimming. The sample holds 99,000 or so clones, 65% to 90% seen once. This CDR3 spans 18 amino acids. Trimming cost V 3 bases and J 2 bases; bases outside gene matches: 7. Germline V gene lookup returns CDR1 KGHSH and CDR2 LQKENI. The TCR sequence derives from a man between 45 and 60 years old with acute or convalescent COVID-19. The sample taken for sequencing was peripheral blood. The chain couples TRBV18 to TRBJ2-2; TRBD1 matches at 12 bases. The CDR3 spells CASSPRDRGPLNTGELFF. The CDR3 DNA reads TGTGCCAGCTCACCCCGGGACAGGGGGCCCCTAAACACCGGGGAGCTGTTTTTT.